Following are 16 T cell receptor beta chains from one sample sequenced in a study of blood T cell repertoires in COVID-19. Sequencing was performed with immunoSEQ multiplex PCR; in TCRdb, only in-frame clones are kept and a portion is missing. Seen here are 180,000 or so clones, 80% to 85% observed once, and the top ten hold roughly 13%. Sequencing was carried out using PBMCs or T cells enriched from blood (not recorded which). The receptors derive from a woman aged 55-69 years who had recovered from COVID-19.

This chain connects TRBV7-2 to TRBJ2-7; 10 bases fit TRBD2. Germline CDR1 reads SGHTA; CDR2 reads FQGNSA. V shed 4 bases and J 5 bases; nucleotides not matched to a gene: 14. This CDR3 has 17 residues. CDR3 DNA: TGTGCCAGCAGCTCCCCAAGTAAAGCGGGGGGGCGGAACGAGCAGTACTTC. Amino acid sequence: CASSSPSKAGGRNEQYF.

V and J are TRBV19 and TRBJ1-5, with TRBD1 matching 8 bases. The CDR3 has 15 amino acids. With V trimmed by 3 bases and J by 4 bases, 5 bases remained unmatched. CDR1 LNHDA and CDR2 SQIVND come from the germline V gene (reference sequence). In DNA, the CDR3 is TGTGCCAGTAGTATTTCAGGGGGCGGGAATCAGCCCCAGCATTTT. It translates to CASSISGGGNQPQHF.

The chain employs TRBV10-2 and TRBJ1-2, with D possibly matching TRBD1 (6 bases). V was shortened by 2 bases and J by 0 bases, with 10 bases between the two germline ends. Germline lookup yields CDR1 WSHSY and CDR2 SAAADI. The CDR3 consists of 15 residues. This CDR3 is CASSEGQLANYGYTF. The DNA of the CDR3 is TGCGCCAGCAGTGAGGGACAGCTAGCTAACTATGGCTACACCTTC.

This chain uses TRBV24-1 with TRBJ2-1; D is possibly TRBD2 (5 bases). CDR3 length: 14 residues. V was pared by 3 bases and J by 0 bases, with 5 bases between. Looked up from germline, CDR1 is KGHDR and CDR2 is SFDVKD. CDR3 in amino acids: CATSDGGSYNEQFF. In DNA form, the CDR3 reads TGTGCCACCAGTGATGGAGGCTCCTACAATGAGCAGTTCTTC.

This clone was observed a few times. This chain joins TRBV7-9 and TRBJ1-2; 9 bases align to TRBD1. The germline V gene has CDR1 SEHNR and CDR2 FQNEAQ (reference sequence). V shed 5 bases and J 9 bases; nucleotides not matched to a gene: 10. This CDR3 comprises 14 residues. CDR3 protein: CASSLGTGKRSYTF. As DNA, the CDR3 is TGTGCCAGCAGCCTCGGGACAGGGAAAAGGAGCTACACCTTC.

The rearrangement links TRBV7-3 to TRBJ2-1, with 9 bases matching TRBD2. The J segment lost 12 bases and the V segment lost 0 bases, leaving 6 bases of the junction unmatched. Per germline, CDR1 SGHTA and CDR2 FQGTGA. CDR3 length: 14 amino acids. The chain's CDR3 is CASSLTLAGSPQFF. The CDR3 DNA reads as TGTGCCAGCAGCTTAACGCTAGCGGGATCCCCGCAGTTCTTC.

V usage is TRBV19 and J usage is TRBJ2-3; the D gene is possibly TRBD2 (5 bases). Germline assignment: CDR1 LNHDA and CDR2 SQIVND (reference sequence). CDR3 length: 14 amino acids. The ends were cut back, 2 bases at V and 0 bases at J, with 6 bases in the middle. The CDR3 DNA follows: TGTGCCAGTAGTATAAGGAGGAGCACAGATACGCAGTATTTT. Protein sequence: CASSIRRSTDTQYF.

V usage is TRBV4-1 and J usage is TRBJ1-2; D is undetermined. The CDR3 extends over 15 amino acids. Germline V lookup: CDR1 MGHRA, CDR2 YSYEKL. The V gene lost 1 base and the J gene lost 4 bases, with 13 bases spanning the gap. The CDR3 nucleotides read TGCGCCAGCAGCCAAGTAGAGGTCGGCAGCTATGGCTACACCTTC. Encoded protein: CASSQVEVGSYGYTF.

About this clone: In the same sample, other DNA sequences code for this CDR3. This chain links TRBV5-1 with TRBJ2-1; D might be TRBD2 (6 bases). CDR1 SGHRS and CDR2 YFSETQ come from the germline V gene. The length of the CDR3 is 16 residues. V lost 0 bases and J lost 1, with 11 bases in between. CDR3 protein: CASSLATGVSYNEQFF. CDR3 coding DNA: TGCGCCAGCAGCTTGGCCACGGGGGTATCCTACAATGAGCAGTTCTTC.

In the case of this clone: An end of the junction does not agree with germline; a read error may underlie this. This chain links TRBV25-1 with TRBJ1-2; unclear D gene. CDR1 MGHDK and CDR2 SYGVNS come from the germline V gene. The CDR3 has 12 amino acids. The CDR3 sequence: CASLSFYSSFFF. CDR3 nucleotides: TGTGCCAGTTTATCGTTCTATTCCTCCTTCTTCTTC.

Worth noting for this clone: Relative to the germline gene, one junction end is altered; a read error may explain this. The V call is TRBV6-8, the J call TRBJ2-2; 7 bases are shared with TRBD2. This CDR3 is 16 amino acids long. Germline V gene sequence: CDR1 MNHGY, CDR2 SAAAGT. The CDR3 is CASSYPSGINIGELFF. CDR3 DNA: TGTGCCAGCAGTTACCCCAGCGGGATAAACATCGGGGAGCTGTTTTTT.

V usage is TRBV10-2 and J usage is TRBJ1-1, with TRBD1 identical over 7 bases. The V gene end was trimmed by 6 bases and the J gene end by 0 bases; junction bases not matched to a gene: 4. CDR1 and CDR2 (germline): WSHSY, SAAADI. The CDR3 contains 14 residues. The CDR3 here is CASRHRGLNTEAFF. The CDR3 coding sequence is TGCGCCAGCAGACACAGGGGTTTGAACACTGAAGCTTTCTTT.

The chain uses TRBV28 and TRBJ2-7; D is possibly TRBD1 (6 bases). V was trimmed by 5 bases and J by 3 bases, leaving 20 bases between them. This CDR3 is 16 amino acids long. Germline V gene data show CDR1 as MDHEN and CDR2 as SYDVKM. The CDR3 nucleotides are TGTGCCAGCAGTCCCCGGGGACAAAGAGGGAGCTACGAGCAGTACTTC. This encodes CASSPRGQRGSYEQYF.

The V gene is TRBV7-9, the J gene TRBJ1-1; the D gene is possibly TRBD1 (6 bases). This CDR3 is built from 13 residues. Trimming shortened V by 4 bases and J by 7 bases, and 13 bases separated the two germline ends. CDR1 SEHNR and CDR2 FQNEAQ come from the germline V gene (reference sequence). The CDR3 region is CASSSMGGLEAFF. CDR3 in DNA: TGTGCCAGCAGCTCCATGGGGGGGCTTGAAGCTTTCTTT. Based on the CDR3 plus reference TRBV7-9 and TRBJ1-1, the full variable domain is DTGVSQNPRHKITKRGQNVTFRCDPISEHNRLYWYRQTLGQGPEFLTYFQNEAQLEKSRLLSDRFSAERPKGSFSTLEIQRTEQGDSAMYLCASSSMGGLEAFFGQGTRLTVV.

The rearrangement uses TRBV5-1 and TRBJ2-7; possibly TRBD2 for D (5 bases). CDR1 is SGHRS, CDR2 YFSETQ, per germline. Trimming removed 5 bases from V and 2 bases from J, with 17 bases in between. The CDR3 has 15 residues. The CDR3 reads CASRDSGGPTYEQYF. CDR3 DNA: TGCGCCAGCAGGGACTCCGGCGGGCCAACCTACGAGCAGTACTTC.

This chain connects TRBV7-9 to TRBJ1-1, with D tentatively TRBD1 (5 bases). CDR3 length: 15 amino acids. Deletions cut 3 bases from V and 0 bases from J, with 11 bases between. Germline CDR1 SEHNR, CDR2 FQNEAQ (reference sequence). The CDR3 bases are TGTGCCAGCAGCTTGGCTGCGGGGCTGAACACTGAAGCTTTCTTT. It yields the protein CASSLAAGLNTEAFF.